What follows describes a single TCR beta chain. CDR3 length: 19 residues. Germline assignment: CDR1 MGHRA and CDR2 YSYEKL. J gave up 7 bases and V 2 bases, and 10 bases lay outside the gene matches. The sample is drawn from a study of T cells in tuberculosis. Turning to the study itself: CD1B tetramers identified T cells specific for mycobacterial lipid GMM.

TCRdb's table, derived via immunoSEQ multiplex PCR, lists solely in-frame clones and lacks some. In the table there are around 60,000 clones, around 81% of which are singletons. Sorting used thawed, overnight-rested PBMC stained with anti-CD3, a viability dye and GMM-loaded CD1B tetramer. C32 glucose monomycolate from Rhodococcus equi was loaded onto the CD1B tetramers. PBMC for tetramer sorting were first depleted of CD14-expressing monocytes. The gene calls are TRBV4-1 and TRBJ2-2; 16 bases agree with TRBD2. This sequence was found in an adult woman with latent tuberculosis. The specimen was CD1b-GMM tetramer-negative cells sorted from PBMCs. CDR3 sequence: CASSQPGLAGGLALGELFF. The CDR3 bases are TGCGCCAGCAGCCAACCGGGACTAGCGGGGGGGTTGGCCCTCGGGGAGCTGTTTTTT.